These 9 T cell receptor beta chains were all obtained from the same sample, sequenced in a study of T cell responses to AZD1222 COVID-19 vaccine (dated by TCRdb to 2020 to 2022). This sample's time point label indicates: about 28 days (+/-7) after the second vaccine dose. Receptor amplification or capture employed the immunoSEQ multiplex PCR assay. The table comes from immuneACCESS by way of TCRdb, which keeps in-frame sequences with V and J called. Part of the clones is missing from these tables; in studies checked, under half for an unresolved V gene and the rest for unknown reasons. The sample table contains 120,000 or so clones; only one count was recorded for more than 65% of them. The ten largest clones take up roughly a quarter of the sample. The sequencing used peripheral blood, collected 28 days after the second AZD1222 dose. The receptors come from an adult who received the AZD1222 COVID-19 vaccine.

The rearrangement uses TRBV6-1 and TRBJ1-4; the D is unclear. The CDR3 loop spans 13 amino acids. Germline V gives CDR1 MNHNS, CDR2 SASEGT. With 1 base removed from V and 11 bases from J, the gap between germline ends came to 11 bases. CDR3 sequence (DNA): TGTGCCAGCAGTGAAGGTACAAATCGGAAACTGTTTTTT. Translating it yields CASSEGTNRKLFF.

This rearrangement joins TRBV6-5 to TRBJ2-4; TRBD2 aligns across 8 bases. V gave up 11 bases and J gave up 6 bases; unmatched junction bases: 15. CDR3 size: 15 residues. Germline CDR1 reads MNHEY; CDR2 reads SVGAGI. The CDR3 coding sequence is TGTGCCTGTCGTTTTGGACGGGGGGGCAGAAACATTCAGTACTTC. This codes for CACRFGRGGRNIQYF.

The chain links TRBV7-3 to TRBJ2-3; D perhaps matches TRBD2 (6 bases). This CDR3 is 15 amino acids long. Per the germline V gene, CDR1 is SGHTA and CDR2 is FQGTGA. Deletions cut 5 bases from V and 1 base from J, with 13 bases between. As DNA, the CDR3 is TGTGCCAGCAGCACTATAGGGACTGGCACAGATACGCAGTATTTT. It codes for CASSTIGTGTDTQYF.

The V call is TRBV24-1, the J call TRBJ1-6; D remains unclear. The germline gives CDR1 KGHDR, CDR2 SFDVKD. This CDR3 is 16 amino acids long. With 0 bases removed from V and 10 bases from J, the gap between germline ends came to 15 bases. The CDR3 region is CATSDLTWRSGSPLHF. The CDR3 DNA reads as TGTGCCACCAGTGATTTGACTTGGCGGAGTGGGTCACCCCTCCACTTT.

The chain has TRBV7-3 and TRBJ2-2, with TRBD2 identical over 11 bases. V shed 0 bases, J shed 7 bases, and the junction held 4 bases outside the gene matches. The CDR3 has 16 residues. Per germline, CDR1 SGHTA and CDR2 FQGTGA. The CDR3 loop is CASSLTPLAGVGELFF. DNA for the CDR3: TGTGCCAGCAGCTTAACCCCACTAGCGGGGGTCGGGGAGCTGTTTTTT.

The chain links TRBV7-2 to TRBJ2-7; D not resolved. The CDR3 covers 15 residues. Deletions cut 1 base from V and 2 bases from J, with 12 bases between. Germline CDR1 SGHTA, CDR2 FQGNSA. The CDR3 region has the DNA TGTGCCAGCAGCTTAGGGTCAGACTGGGCCTACGAGCAGTACTTC. As protein: CASSLGSDWAYEQYF. The whole variable domain, remainder taken from reference TRBV7-2 and TRBJ2-7, is GAGVSQSPSNKVTEKGKDVELRCDPISGHTALYWYRQSLGQGLEFLIYFQGNSAPDKSGLPSDRFSAERTGGSVSTLTIQRTQQEDSAVYLCASSLGSDWAYEQYFGPGTRLTVT.

The rearrangement links TRBV9 to TRBJ2-3; 10 bases fit TRBD2. CDR1 is SGDLS, CDR2 YYNGEE, per germline. This CDR3 has 16 amino acids. After removal of 0 bases from V and 4 bases from J, the junction contained 5 bases not matched to a gene. This CDR3 is CASSVAPSGGADTQYF. The CDR3 bases are TGTGCCAGCAGCGTAGCTCCTAGCGGGGGAGCAGATACGCAGTATTTT.

This clone came up once. V is TRBV4-3 and J is TRBJ2-7, with 8 bases that match TRBD1. In germline, CDR1 is LGHNA, CDR2 YSLEER. The CDR3 is 15 amino acids. V lost 1 base to trimming and J lost 4 bases; unmatched junction nucleotides: 6. CDR3 amino acids: CASSQGAGGRYEQYF. The CDR3 DNA follows: TGCGCCAGCAGCCAAGGGGCAGGGGGCCGGTACGAGCAGTACTTC.

V gene TRBV12-3 or TRBV12-4 combines with J gene TRBJ2-6; no firm D call. V shed 9 bases and J shed 4 bases, with 10 bases lying between them. The CDR3 loop spans 13 amino acids. The DNA of the CDR3 is TGTGCCAGTTCTACGTTGGGGGCCAACGTCCTGACTTTC. Protein: CASSTLGANVLTF.